Sequencing of this T cell receptor (beta chain) was carried out in a study of beta chain features in type 1 diabetes. V dropped 2 bases and J dropped 5 bases, with 13 bases sitting between them. The CDR3 has 14 residues. Germline loops: CDR1 SGHAT, CDR2 FQNNGV. Since all of the isolated RNA was reverse transcribed, expressed TCRB transcripts were what got sequenced. Method: immunoSEQ multiplex PCR; TCRdb's copy keeps in-frame clones and lacks some. The table shows about 150,000 clones, with approximately 7.8% occurring only once. Broader study findings: The study found moderately but significantly shorter TCRB CDR3s in all four CD4+ subsets of Type 1 diabetes patients. VDJ junctions from type 1 diabetes patients carried fewer insertions and larger deletions. PCR may have favored shorter templates equally in patients and controls.

In the case of this clone: Antigen unknown.

CD45RO/CCR7/CD25/CD127/CD95/CD27 sorting isolated CD4+ naive, central memory, regulatory and stem cell-like memory cells. This TCR was sampled from a woman in her forties with type 1 diabetes. J is TRBJ2-7 and V is TRBV11-2; D might be TRBD2 (5 bases). The sample comprised central memory CD4+ T cells from blood. CDR3 DNA sequence: TGTGCCAGCAGCTTAATAACCGGGATCCACGAGCAGTACTTC. Its protein is CASSLITGIHEQYF.